Sequencing of this TCR beta chain was carried out in a study of control samples from healthy donors and cancer patients. CDR3 length: 11 residues. Germline V gene lookup returns CDR1 SGDLS and CDR2 YYNGEE. V lost 3 bases and J lost 6, with 4 bases in between. Only in-frame clones appear in the TCRdb table, and some are missing; sequencing was by immunoSEQ multiplex PCR. The profile shows 170,000 or so clones, around 93% of them singletons. This clone was detected only once. The sequence came from a man aged 18 to 29 in good health. The sample comprised blood. The chain links TRBV9 to TRBJ2-1; unclear D gene. CDR3: CASSARNEQFF. The CDR3 nucleotides are TGTGCCAGCAGCGCCCGCAATGAGCAGTTCTTC.